The next 31 T cell receptor beta chains were all read from a single sample in a study of blood T cell repertoires in acute mononucleosis. This sample's time point: acute infectious mononucleosis, at clinical presentation within 2 weeks of symptom onset (visit 1). The data were produced by immunoSEQ multiplex PCR, yet TCRdb's version contains in-frame clones alone and is incomplete. The sample has about 7,400 clones; about 25% are singletons. This material consisted of EBV YVL epitope tetramer+ CD8+ T cells sorted from PBMCs, taken during acute infectious mononucleosis. As for subset: CD8 T cells binding a tetramer with EBV BRLF1 109-117 peptide (YVL-BR). Receptors originate from a woman aged 18-29 years with infectious mononucleosis caused by EBV.

This chain uses TRBV29-1 with TRBJ2-3; D could derive from TRBD1 or TRBD2 (5 bases each). CDR3 length equals 13 residues. CDR1 SQVTM and CDR2 ANQGSEA come from the germline V gene. Trimming stripped 3 bases from V and 0 bases from J, with 7 bases between. CDR3 sequence reads: CSVEGDSTDTQYF. CDR3 bases: TGCAGCGTTGAGGGGGATAGCACAGATACGCAGTATTTT.

On this clone: The likely explanation is a read error, given a far larger clone one base away. This chain connects TRBV7-6 to TRBJ2-7; 7 bases agree with TRBD2. From germline, CDR1 is SGHVS and CDR2 FNYEAQ. This CDR3 comprises 15 residues. The trim removed 5 bases at V and 3 bases at J, leaving 10 bases unmatched. The CDR3 loop is CASSPGITGGYEQYF. The CDR3 coding sequence is TGTGCCAGCAGCCCCGGGATAACGGGGGGCTACGAGCAGTACTTC. Full variable domain (outside the CDR3, taken from reference TRBV7-6 and TRBJ2-7): GAGVSQSPRYKVTKRGQDVALRCDPISGHVSLYWYRQALGQGPEFLTYFNYEAQQDKSGLPNDRFSAERPEGSISTLTIQRTEQRDSAMYRCASSPGITGGYEQYFGPGTRLTVT.

With respect to this clone: A far larger clone differs by one base, so this is likely a read error. The chain employs TRBV25-1 and TRBJ2-7; the D gene is possibly TRBD1 (5 bases). The CDR3 is 16 residues long. V lost 5 bases to trimming and J lost 5 bases, with 22 bases between them. CDR1 and CDR2 from the germline V gene are MGHDK and SYGVNS. The CDR3 coding sequence is TGTGCCAGCAGTTTATCGATCAACAGGATAGGTCACGAGCAGTACTTC. Residues: CASSLSINRIGHEQYF.

As to this clone: Germline is not matched at one junction end, which may reflect a read error. J is TRBJ2-1 and V is TRBV7-3, with TRBD1 as a possible D gene (7 bases). The CDR3 runs to 15 residues. Germline V gene sequence: CDR1 SGHTA, CDR2 FQGTGA. CDR3 in DNA: TGCGCCAGCAGCCAAGCTCAGGGGGAGGCAAATGAGCAGTTCTTC. It translates to CASSQAQGEANEQFF.

This clone is classed as medium-sized (0.01 to 0.1%). The chain employs TRBV27 and TRBJ2-3, with D unclear. From germline, CDR1 is MNHEY and CDR2 SMNVEV (reference sequence). The CDR3 length is 15 residues. V dropped 3 bases and J dropped 8 bases, with 18 bases sitting between them. The CDR3 here is CASSLIGFRHGTQYF. CDR3 DNA sequence: TGTGCCAGCAGTTTGATCGGTTTTCGGCATGGTACGCAGTATTTT.

This clone was recorded a few times. A far more abundant clone sits one base away, making this likely a read error. The sample carries other DNA sequences with the same CDR3. V usage is TRBV11-2 and J usage is TRBJ2-7; perhaps TRBD2 as D (6 bases). With 5 bases removed from V and 4 bases from J, the gap between germline ends came to 18 bases. The CDR3 covers 15 residues. Germline V gene data show CDR1 as SGHAT and CDR2 as FQNNGV. CDR3 coding DNA: TGTGCCAGCAGCCCGGGAACGGGGGAAGGGTACGAGCAGTACTTC. This gives the protein CASSPGTGEGYEQYF.

This clone was found a few times. V is TRBV7-3 and J is TRBJ2-2; unclear D gene. The CDR3 loop spans 15 amino acids. V lost 8 bases and J 1 base, leaving 14 bases between the germline ends. The germline CDR1 and CDR2 sequences are SGHTA and FQGTGA. The CDR3 DNA follows: TGTGCCAGCGCCTTGAGAATTGGGAACACCGGGGAGCTGTTTTTT. Amino acids: CASALRIGNTGELFF.

CDR3 bases: TGCAGCGTTGGGGCAGGCGAAGACAATGAGTTCTTC. Its translation: CSVGAGEDNEFF. The chain uses TRBV29-1 and TRBJ2-1; D not resolved. Germline loops: CDR1 SQVTM, CDR2 ANQGSEA. The CDR3 sequence is 12 residues long. The V gene lost 4 bases and the J gene lost 14 bases, with 18 bases spanning the gap.

This clone occurred many times. The chain is built from TRBV11-2 and TRBJ1-5; 10 nucleotides line up with TRBD1. V trimming: 4 bases; J trimming: 4 bases; junction bases outside the gene matches: 4. Germline V lookup: CDR1 SGHAT, CDR2 FQNNGV. The CDR3 runs to 15 residues. The CDR3, as DNA: TGTGCCAGCAGCTCCCCGGGACAGGGGAATCAGCCCCAGCATTTT. Translated: CASSSPGQGNQPQHF.

About this clone itself: One end of the junction varies from germline; a read error may be responsible. This chain connects TRBV27 to TRBJ2-4; D is uncertain. CDR1 and CDR2 (germline): MNHEY, SMNVEV (reference sequence). The CDR3 is made up of 18 amino acids. CDR3 in DNA: TGTGCCACCAGTGATCCGTGGGTGGGGAAGGGTTCCAAAAACATTCAGTACTTC. This sequence encodes CATSDPWVGKGSKNIQYF.

This clone was recorded many times. This chain links TRBV7-3 with TRBJ1-1, with D possibly being TRBD1 (5 bases). There are 15 residues in the CDR3. Trimming stripped 0 bases from V and 3 bases from J, with 11 bases between. The germline CDR1 and CDR2 sequences are SGHTA and FQGTGA. The CDR3 loop reads CASSLTSPGDTEAFF. In DNA, the CDR3 is TGTGCCAGCAGCTTAACTTCTCCGGGGGACACTGAAGCTTTCTTT.

This clone is medium-sized (0.01 to 0.1%). The chain employs TRBV5-8 and TRBJ2-1; TRBD1 matches 7 bases. The CDR3 covers 13 residues. Germline V gene lookup returns CDR1 SGHTS and CDR2 YDEGEE. The J segment lost 7 bases and the V segment lost 4 bases, leaving 5 bases of the junction unmatched. The CDR3 nucleotides read TGTGCCAGCAGCATACAGGGGAAAAATGAGCAGTTCTTC. It specifies CASSIQGKNEQFF.

In regard to this clone: The junction and the germline gene differ at one end; a read error may be behind it. Other nucleotide sequences in the sample specify the same CDR3. The V gene is TRBV11-2, the J gene TRBJ2-1; 10 positions agree with TRBD2. The CDR3 extends over 15 amino acids. Germline V lookup: CDR1 SGHAT, CDR2 FQNNGV. CDR3 region: CASSLLAGDYNEQFF. The CDR3 DNA is TGCGCCAGCAGCCTCCTAGCGGGAGATTACAATGAGCAGTTCTTC. Full variable domain (outside the CDR3, taken from reference TRBV11-2 and TRBJ2-1): EAGVAQSPRYKIIEKRQSVAFWCNPISGHATLYWYQQILGQGPKLLIQFQNNGVVDDSQLPKDRFSAERLKGVDSTLKIQPAKLEDSAVYLCASSLLAGDYNEQFFGPGTRLTVL.

Turning to this clone: The likely explanation is a read error, given a far larger clone one base away. The chain links TRBV25-1 to TRBJ2-7; D call uncertain. This CDR3 has 13 residues. Looked up from germline, CDR1 is MGHDK and CDR2 is SYGVNS. The ends were cut back, 1 base at V and 3 bases at J, with 7 bases in the middle. CDR3 in DNA: TGTGCCAGCAGTGAATGGGCTGTCTACGAGCAGTACTTC. Encoded protein: CASSEWAVYEQYF.

This clone turned up a few times. At one end, the junction sequence differs from germline, possibly due to a read error. The chain carries TRBV7-2 and TRBJ2-7; TRBD1 agrees at 8 bases. The CDR3 spans 13 residues. Per the germline V gene, CDR1 is SGHTA and CDR2 is FQGNSA. The CDR3 nucleotides are TGCGCCAGCGCCGTGGGACAGGACTACGAGCAGTACTTC. Protein sequence: CASAVGQDYEQYF.

The J gene is TRBJ2-5, the V gene TRBV13; D uncertain. CDR1 is PRHDT, CDR2 FYEKMQ, per germline (reference sequence). Trimming took 5 bases from V and 4 from J, leaving 17 bases between them. The CDR3 is 15 residues long. This chain's CDR3 is CASSHQPSSGETQYF. Written as DNA, the CDR3 is TGTGCCAGCAGCCATCAGCCTAGTTCCGGAGAGACCCAGTACTTC.

Ten or more counts support this clone. The rearrangement uses TRBV27 and TRBJ2-6; maybe TRBD1 (6 bases). V lost 6 bases and J lost 2, with 17 bases in between. Germline CDR1 reads MNHEY; CDR2 reads SMNVEV (reference sequence). The CDR3 runs 17 residues. In DNA, the CDR3 is TGTGCCAGCAGCCCCCTGGACAGCGACACTGGGGCCAACGTCCTGACTTTC. Translating gives CASSPLDSDTGANVLTF. Filled out from reference TRBV27 and TRBJ2-6, the complete variable domain reads EAQVTQNPRYLITVTGKKLTVTCSQNMNHEYMSWYRQDPGLGLRQIYYSMNVEVTDKGDVPEGYKVSRKEKRNFPLILESPSPNQTSLYFCASSPLDSDTGANVLTFGAGSRLTVL.

The table lists this clone with many counts. One end of the junction varies from germline; a read error may be responsible. At the DNA level, this CDR3 is encoded by other sequences in the same sample as well. The V and J genes are TRBV5-1 and TRBJ2-1, with TRBD2 matching over 7 bases. CDR3 length equals 13 residues. From germline, CDR1 is SGHRS and CDR2 YFSETQ. This chain's CDR3 is CASSAGRDNEQFF. CDR3 nucleotides: TGTGCCAGCAGCGCTGGGAGGGACAATGAGCAGTTCTTC.

This clone was counted ten times or more. The J gene is TRBJ2-7, the V gene TRBV7-2; weak D call: TRBD2 (5 bases). Looked up from germline, CDR1 is SGHTA and CDR2 is FQGNSA. Trimming took 5 bases from V and 3 from J, leaving 17 bases between them. The CDR3 length is 15 residues. CDR3 in amino acids: CASSPGVGEGYEQYF. The DNA for the CDR3 is TGTGCCAGCAGCCCCGGGGTAGGTGAAGGCTACGAGCAGTACTTC.

This clone appeared once. The V call is TRBV27, the J call TRBJ2-7, with a possible D match to TRBD1 (5 bases). CDR1 is MNHEY and CDR2 is SMNVEV in the germline V gene (reference sequence). Trimming removed 3 bases from V and 0 bases from J, with 12 bases in between. The CDR3 covers 15 residues. The CDR3 region is CASSLDTTSSYEQYF. CDR3 coding DNA: TGTGCCAGCAGTTTGGACACCACGAGCTCCTACGAGCAGTACTTC.

The rearrangement links TRBV6-1 to TRBJ2-3, with 7 nucleotides matching TRBD2. V shed 3 bases, J shed 2 bases, and the junction held 8 bases outside the gene matches. Germline CDR1 MNHNS, CDR2 SASEGT. The CDR3 is 16 residues long. The DNA for the CDR3 is TGTGCCAGCAGTGAGTTCCTAGCGGACAACACAGATACGCAGTATTTT. Its protein product is CASSEFLADNTDTQYF.

The V and J genes are TRBV27 and TRBJ1-2, with TRBD1 matching 8 bases. Germline V gives CDR1 MNHEY, CDR2 SMNVEV (reference sequence). The CDR3 is made up of 14 amino acids. J gave up 8 bases and V 5 bases, and 10 bases lay outside the gene matches. CDR3 sequence reads: CASSPQGGDFGYTF. In DNA form, the CDR3 reads TGTGCCAGCAGTCCACAGGGGGGAGATTTCGGCTACACCTTC.

A note on this clone: A single base is all that separates this from a far larger clone, so a read error is likely. The chain carries TRBV7-7 and TRBJ2-5; the D is unclear. Germline CDR1 is SSHAT and CDR2 is FNYEAQ (reference sequence). The CDR3 is made up of 12 amino acids. CDR3 residues: CVSSGYQETQYF. DNA for the CDR3: TGTGTCAGCAGTGGGTACCAAGAGACCCAGTACTTC.

This chain uses TRBV4-2 with TRBJ2-1, with 8 bases that match TRBD2. The CDR3 is made up of 15 amino acids. Germline CDR1 is LGHNA and CDR2 is YNFKEQ. Germline trimming cut 6 bases from V and 10 bases from J; bases unmatched to any gene: 14. In DNA form, the CDR3 reads TGTGCCAGCAGACCCCTCCTCGGGGGGGCCATGGAGCAGTTCTTC. Protein product: CASRPLLGGAMEQFF.

The J gene is TRBJ2-1, the V gene TRBV29-1, with D maybe TRBD2 (5 bases). Trimming removed 4 bases from V and 10 bases from J, with 14 bases in between. Germline CDR1 is SQVTM and CDR2 is ANQGSEA. This CDR3 comprises 12 residues. The CDR3 reads CSVVSLLGEQFF. CDR3 bases: TGCAGCGTTGTGAGCCTACTAGGGGAGCAGTTCTTC.

On this clone: A far larger clone differs by one base, so this is likely a read error. This chain joins TRBV29-1 and TRBJ1-5, with D uncertain. The CDR3 spans 13 residues. Germline V lookup: CDR1 SQVTM, CDR2 ANQGSEA. Trimming removed 4 bases from V and 6 bases from J, with 13 bases in between. CDR3 DNA: TGCAGCGTTGTATGGGCGCTGTGTCAGCCCCAGCATTTT. This codes for CSVVWALCQPQHF.

The DNA of the CDR3 is TGCAGCGTTCCTCCCGTGACATATTACAATGAGCAGTTCTTC. It codes for CSVPPVTYYNEQFF. This sequence joins TRBV29-1 and TRBJ2-1, with unresolved D. The V gene's germline CDR1 is SQVTM and CDR2 ANQGSEA. The V and J ends lost 5 bases and 4 bases respectively, with 15 bases between them. The CDR3 sequence is 14 residues long.

The V gene is TRBV30, the J gene TRBJ2-1; possibly TRBD1 for D (6 bases). CDR1 and CDR2 (germline): GTSNPN, SVGIG (reference sequence). The CDR3 consists of 14 residues. V was clipped by 8 bases and J by 5 bases, with 19 bases between them. CDR3 sequence: CASSPGHRDNEQFF. The CDR3 nucleotides are TGTGCCAGCAGCCCGGGACACCGAGACAATGAGCAGTTCTTC.

About this clone: This clone may be a read error of a much larger clone one base away. The chain employs TRBV29-1 and TRBJ2-1; D is ambiguous. Per germline, CDR1 SQVTM and CDR2 ANQGSEA. The V end lost 5 bases, the J end lost 4 bases, and 12 bases lay between the germline ends. This CDR3 has 13 amino acids. CDR3 amino acids: CSVCQALYNEQFF. The CDR3 coding sequence is TGCAGCGTTTGTCAGGCCCTTTACAATGAGCAGTTCTTC.

The genes are TRBV27 and TRBJ2-3; either TRBD1 or TRBD2 may supply D (5 bases each). The ends were cut back, 5 bases at V and 6 bases at J, with 12 bases in the middle. CDR1 MNHEY and CDR2 SMNVEV come from the germline V gene (reference sequence). CDR3 length equals 13 residues. CDR3 in DNA: TGTGCCAGCAGTGATTGGGACCTGGATACGCAGTATTTT. Its protein product is CASSDWDLDTQYF.

There are a few counts of this clone. This chain uses TRBV25-1 with TRBJ2-7, with 16 positions matching TRBD2. The length of the CDR3 is 15 residues. Trimming cost V 6 bases and J 11 bases; bases outside gene matches: 10. The germline V gene encodes CDR1 MGHDK and CDR2 SYGVNS. The CDR3 sequence: CASSPDPGLAGGKYF. The DNA of the CDR3 is TGTGCCAGCAGCCCCGACCCGGGACTAGCGGGGGGGAAGTACTTC.